A selection of T cell receptor beta chains follows, all from one sample in a study of shared clonotypes between healthy human individuals. Clones were read by immunoSEQ multiplex PCR, and TCRdb kept only the in-frame ones, dropping some. Of some 680,000 clones listed, around 78% were seen once; the top ten hold roughly 1.9%. The material sequenced was memory CD4+ T cells sorted from blood. The receptors derive from a woman younger than 45 in good health. CDR3s include the opening cysteine and the closing phenylalanine or tryptophan. The D gene is left open where the match is weak. Clone size is shown for a subset of rows, as once, few, many or a class of expanded clone.

v_gene	j_gene	abundance	len	d_gene	CDR3aa	CDR3nt
TRBV5-1	TRBJ1-2	.	15	.	CASSLGVTDISGYTF	TGCGCCAGCAGCTTGGGCGTGACGGATATTAGTGGCTACACCTTC
TRBV5-1	TRBJ2-7	.	15	.	CASSLYNSISYEQYF	TGCGCCAGCAGCTTGTACAACAGCATCTCCTACGAGCAGTACTTC
TRBV11-3	TRBJ2-5	.	17	TRBD1	CASSLGQSGRGLETQYF	TGTGCCAGCAGCTTGGGTCAAAGTGGAAGGGGGCTGGAGACCCAGTACTTC
TRBV7-2	TRBJ2-5	.	15	.	CASSLFGGMEETQYF	TGTGCCAGCAGCTTGTTCGGCGGGATGGAAGAGACCCAGTACTTC
TRBV5-4	TRBJ1-3	.	13	.	CASNLPGGNTIYF	TGTGCCAGCAACTTGCCGGGAGGAAACACCATATATTTT
TRBV28	TRBJ1-1	few	13	.	CASRLLLNTEAFF	TGTGCCAGCAGACTACTGTTGAACACTGAAGCTTTCTTT
TRBV27	TRBJ1-5	.	15	.	CASSFTRGENQPQHF	TGTGCCAGCAGTTTCACACGGGGTGAAAATCAGCCCCAGCATTTT
TRBV11-2	TRBJ1-1	.	13	.	CASSLDGSRVAFF	TGTGCCAGCAGCCTAGACGGGAGTAGGGTAGCTTTCTTT
TRBV27	TRBJ1-4	.	14	TRBD1	CASNDRGTNEKLFF	TGTGCCAGCAACGACAGGGGGACTAATGAAAAACTGTTTTTT
TRBV19	TRBJ1-1	.	19	TRBD1	CASRDRVGARENMNTEAFF	TGTGCCAGTCGGGACAGGGTTGGAGCCCGGGAAAATATGAACACTGAAGCTTTCTTT
TRBV28	TRBJ2-1	.	14	.	CASSLLDNANEQFF	TGTGCCAGCAGTTTACTAGATAATGCCAATGAGCAGTTCTTC
TRBV25-1	TRBJ2-1	.	12	TRBD1	CASIHRGNEQFF	TGTGCCAGCATCCACAGGGGTAATGAGCAGTTCTTC
TRBV2	TRBJ2-7	many	15	.	CASSAPEAVSYEQYF	TGTGCCAGCAGCGCCCCGGAGGCAGTTTCCTACGAGCAGTACTTC
TRBV19	TRBJ2-5	.	15	.	CASSIASTTQETQYF	TGTGCCAGTAGTATCGCTTCGACCACCCAAGAGACCCAGTACTTC
TRBV10-1	TRBJ2-3	few	15	.	CASSGGTPGTDTQYF	TGCGCCAGCAGTGGAGGGACGCCCGGCACAGATACGCAGTATTTT
TRBV6-5	TRBJ2-7	few	15	TRBD1	CASSYSRQGVAEQYF	TGTGCCAGCAGTTACTCGAGGCAGGGGGTCGCCGAGCAGTACTTC
TRBV19	TRBJ1-4	few	18	TRBD1	CASSQTGTGSAGFEKLFF	TGTGCCAGTAGTCAGACCGGGACAGGGTCTGCGGGATTTGAAAAACTGTTTTTT
TRBV27	TRBJ1-5	.	14	TRBD1	CASPGQGIRQPQHF	TGTGCCAGTCCGGGACAGGGTATACGACAGCCCCAGCATTTT
TRBV6-6	TRBJ1-4	.	14	.	CASRAPATNEKLFF	TGTGCCAGCAGGGCCCCTGCAACTAATGAAAAACTGTTTTTT
TRBV28	TRBJ1-2	.	16	.	CASSGTAGAGYYGYTF	TGTGCCAGCAGTGGTACAGCAGGGGCAGGGTACTATGGCTACACCTTC
TRBV27	TRBJ1-1	.	13	.	CASRAPLNTEAFF	TGTGCCAGCAGGGCACCCCTGAACACTGAAGCTTTCTTT
TRBV5-1	TRBJ2-2	.	15	TRBD2	CASSTGLESTGELFF	TGCGCCAGCAGCACAGGACTAGAGAGCACCGGGGAGCTGTTTTTT
TRBV29-1	TRBJ2-1	.	13	TRBD1	CSVWTGGYNEQFF	TGCAGCGTATGGACAGGGGGTTACAATGAGCAGTTCTTC
TRBV19	TRBJ2-1	.	14	.	CASSRGGRINEQFF	TGTGCCAGTAGTAGAGGGGGACGTATCAATGAGCAGTTCTTC
TRBV19	TRBJ1-2	.	15	.	CASSRGWTEDYGYTF	TGTGCCAGTAGTAGAGGCTGGACAGAGGACTATGGCTACACCTTC
TRBV18	TRBJ2-1	few	15	TRBD2	CASSPPGRELGEQFF	TGTGCCAGCTCACCACCGGGGCGGGAGCTGGGTGAGCAGTTCTTC
TRBV4-2	TRBJ1-4	many	13	.	CASSQEQGEKLFF	TGTGCCAGCAGCCAGGAACAGGGAGAAAAACTGTTTTTT
TRBV6-5	TRBJ2-1	.	14	.	CASRGGIRYNEQFF	TGTGCCAGCAGGGGCGGGATTCGCTACAATGAGCAGTTCTTC
TRBV15	TRBJ2-3	.	16	TRBD2	CATSIGTSGSADTQYF	TGTGCCACCAGCATCGGGACTAGCGGGAGCGCAGATACGCAGTATTTT
TRBV7-9	TRBJ2-2	.	12	.	CASSFDNGELFF	TGTGCCAGCAGCTTCGATAACGGGGAGCTGTTTTTT
TRBV5-1	TRBJ1-5	.	13	.	CASSLVTGQPQHF	TGCGCCAGCAGCTTAGTAACAGGTCAGCCCCAGCATTTT